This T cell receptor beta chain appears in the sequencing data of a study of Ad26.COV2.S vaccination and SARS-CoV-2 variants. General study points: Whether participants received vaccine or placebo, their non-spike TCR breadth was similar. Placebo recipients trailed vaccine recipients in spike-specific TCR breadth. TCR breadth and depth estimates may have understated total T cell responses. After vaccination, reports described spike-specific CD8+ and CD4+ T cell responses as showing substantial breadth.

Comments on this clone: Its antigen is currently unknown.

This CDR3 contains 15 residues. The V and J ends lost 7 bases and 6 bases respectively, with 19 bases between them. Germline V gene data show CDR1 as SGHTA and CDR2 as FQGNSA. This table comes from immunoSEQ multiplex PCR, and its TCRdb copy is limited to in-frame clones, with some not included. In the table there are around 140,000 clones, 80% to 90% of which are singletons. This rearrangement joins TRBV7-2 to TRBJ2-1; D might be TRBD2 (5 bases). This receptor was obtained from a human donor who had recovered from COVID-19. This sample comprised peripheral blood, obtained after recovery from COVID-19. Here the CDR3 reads CASTPGLGSGNEQFF. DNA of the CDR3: TGTGCCAGCACCCCGGGGTTGGGGTCGGGCAATGAGCAGTTCTTC.